This is a list of T cell receptor beta chains from one sample in a study of OX40 agonist ivuxolimab in advanced cancers. Clones were sequenced by immunoSEQ multiplex PCR, and TCRdb holds only the in-frame ones, with some missing. The table includes about 42,000 clones, more than 80% detected once. The material sequenced was CD4+ or CD8+ T cells sorted from blood, taken in a trial of the OX40 agonist ivuxolimab. The receptors derive from an adult with an advanced solid tumor such as melanoma, head and neck, liver or kidney cancer. The CDR3 runs from the conserved cysteine through the conserved F or W. The order of the fields is CDR3 DNA, CDR3 protein, D gene, V gene, J gene, clone size. D genes are given only for firm matches. A clone size is listed for some rows: how often the clone was seen (once, few, many), or a class if it is expanded.

TGCGCCAGCAGCTCTACTCCACGGACTAGCGGGGAGGACCCAGATACGCAGTATTTT,CASSSTPRTSGEDPDTQYF,TRBD2,TRBV5-1,TRBJ2-3,.
TGTGCTAGCAGCCGGGACCCAGCGGGTGAGCAGTTCTTC,CASSRDPAGEQFF,.,TRBV7-7,TRBJ2-1,.
TGTGCCAGCGGCGGACAGGGGAACACCGGGGAGCTGTTTTTT,CASGGQGNTGELFF,TRBD1,TRBV11-3,TRBJ2-2,.
TGCGCCAGCAACATCGAACCGGGACTAGCGGGGACAGATACGCAGTATTTT,CASNIEPGLAGTDTQYF,TRBD2,TRBV5-1,TRBJ2-3,.
TGTGCCAGCAGCTTACTTGTTTCGAACACTGAAGCTTTCTTT,CASSLLVSNTEAFF,.,TRBV5-7,TRBJ1-1,.
TGTGCCAGCAGGGTACTGGCGGGAGGGAATGAGCAGTTCTTC,CASRVLAGGNEQFF,TRBD2,TRBV6-5,TRBJ2-1,.
TGCGCCAGCAGCCAAGATCTTGCACCCGGGTACGAGCAGTACTTC,CASSQDLAPGYEQYF,.,TRBV4-1,TRBJ2-7,once
TGTGCCAGCAGCTTAGTTTTAGTCAATGAGCAGTTCTTC,CASSLVLVNEQFF,.,TRBV7-8,TRBJ2-1,.
TGTGCCAGCAGCGTAGTGGGGGGGCCCCGTGAGCAGTTCTTC,CASSVVGGPREQFF,.,TRBV9,TRBJ2-1,.
TGTGCCAGCAGCCCAGGTCTAACAGGGCTCTATGGCTACACCTTC,CASSPGLTGLYGYTF,.,TRBV4-2,TRBJ1-2,.
TGTGCCAGCAGTTACTCTGACTCCTATGGCTACACCTTC,CASSYSDSYGYTF,.,TRBV6-5,TRBJ1-2,.
TGCGCCAGCAGTAGAACTACCGGGACAGGGTATCGTGGCTACACCTTC,CASSRTTGTGYRGYTF,TRBD1,TRBV10-1,TRBJ1-2,.
TGTGCCAGCAGCCGCGGGGCACAAGAGACCCAGTACTTC,CASSRGAQETQYF,.,TRBV7-9,TRBJ2-5,.
TGTGCCAGCACTACTCCGGGGGGGTACGAGCAGTACTTC,CASTTPGGYEQYF,TRBD2,TRBV6-5,TRBJ2-7,.
TGTGCCAGCAGCAAACATACCGGGACAGGGGCAGATACGCAGTATTTT,CASSKHTGTGADTQYF,TRBD1,TRBV9,TRBJ2-3,few
TGTGCCAGCAGCCTGACAGTAGATACGCAGTATTTT,CASSLTVDTQYF,.,TRBV5-6,TRBJ2-3,.
TGCGCCAGCAGCCAGGGACTAGCGGGGGCCAACGTCCTGACTTTC,CASSQGLAGANVLTF,TRBD2,TRBV4-1,TRBJ2-6,once
TGTGCCAGCAGCTCTCACGGCGGGGGTAGCTCCTACAATGAGCAGTTCTTC,CASSSHGGGSSYNEQFF,.,TRBV21-1,TRBJ2-1,once
TGCGCCAGCAGACCGGATGCGAACACCGGGGAGCTGTTTTTT,CASRPDANTGELFF,.,TRBV5-1,TRBJ2-2,.
TGTGCCAGCAGCTTGGAGCGTAGCTCCTACAATGAGCAGTTCTTC,CASSLERSSYNEQFF,.,TRBV5-4,TRBJ2-1,.
TGTGCCAGCAGCTTAGCCGTGGATACGCAGTATTTT,CASSLAVDTQYF,.,TRBV7-8,TRBJ2-3,.
TGTGCCAGCAGTTACTCTGTCAGGAACAATGAGCAGTTCTTC,CASSYSVRNNEQFF,.,TRBV6-5,TRBJ2-1,.
TGCGCCAGCAGCCAAGGTCACTCCCTGGAGGAGACCCAGTACTTC,CASSQGHSLEETQYF,.,TRBV4-1,TRBJ2-5,.
TGCAGCGTCGAGGGGGAATTCTACGAGCAGTACTTC,CSVEGEFYEQYF,.,TRBV29-1,TRBJ2-7,.
TGTGCCAGCAGCTTAATGCCGGCAGTAGCCGGGGAGCTGTTTTTT,CASSLMPAVAGELFF,.,TRBV7-3,TRBJ2-2,.
TGCGCCAGCAGCTTGATAGGACTAGGCACCGGGGAGCTGTTTTTT,CASSLIGLGTGELFF,TRBD2,TRBV5-1,TRBJ2-2,once
TGTGCCAGCAGTGGGGGACCTCAAGAGACCCAGTACTTC,CASSGGPQETQYF,.,TRBV6-1,TRBJ2-5,.
TGCGCCAGCAGCCTAGATGGGGGATCCTCCACAGATACGCAGTATTTT,CASSLDGGSSTDTQYF,.,TRBV4-1,TRBJ2-3,.
TGTGCCAGCAGTGTGGCGGGTGAGCAGTTCTTC,CASSVAGEQFF,.,TRBV2,TRBJ2-1,.
TGTGCCAGCAGCCCGCAGGGCCCCTCCTACAATGAGCAGTTCTTC,CASSPQGPSYNEQFF,.,TRBV7-9,TRBJ2-1,.
TGTGCCACCAGCAGGTGGGACTCCTACAATGAGCAGTTCTTC,CATSRWDSYNEQFF,.,TRBV15,TRBJ2-1,.
TGTGCCAGCAGTGAAGAGAAAGGCGACAAATCATTCTTC,CASSEEKGDKSFF,.,TRBV2,TRBJ2-1,once
TGCGCCAGCAGCCGACTAGTCCCCGGGGAGCTGTTTTTT,CASSRLVPGELFF,.,TRBV10-1,TRBJ2-2,.
TGTGCCAGCTCACGGAACGGCGGAGAGCAGTACTTC,CASSRNGGEQYF,.,TRBV18,TRBJ2-7,few
TGTGCCAGCTCACCATGGCGGCTCAGGGGCAATGAGCAGTTCTTC,CASSPWRLRGNEQFF,.,TRBV18,TRBJ2-1,.
TGTGCCAGCAGTCAGGACAGTCAGAACACTGAAGCTTTCTTT,CASSQDSQNTEAFF,.,TRBV5-4,TRBJ1-1,.
TGTGCCAGCAGTTTACGCCGGGACAGGCGACAAGAGACCCAGTACTTC,CASSLRRDRRQETQYF,TRBD1,TRBV27,TRBJ2-5,.
TGTGCCAGCAGTGAAGTATTCAGGGCCTTCGGTCAGCCCCAGCATTTT,CASSEVFRAFGQPQHF,.,TRBV6-1,TRBJ1-5,.
TGTGCCAGCAGCGCAAGGACAGGTCAAGAGACCCAGTACTTC,CASSARTGQETQYF,TRBD1,TRBV9,TRBJ2-5,.
TGCAGCGTTGAAGGGGTCCCCAATGAGCAGTTCTTC,CSVEGVPNEQFF,.,TRBV29-1,TRBJ2-1,.
TGTGCCATCAGTGACCCGGACAGGGAAAACGCCGGGGAGCTGTTTTTT,CAISDPDRENAGELFF,TRBD1,TRBV10-3,TRBJ2-2,few
TGTGCCAGCTCGCAGGGACAGGCAGGAGAAAAACTGTTTTTT,CASSQGQAGEKLFF,TRBD1,TRBV18,TRBJ1-4,.